The next 13 T cell receptor beta chains were all read from a single sample in a study of cytomegalovirus exposure and HLA in healthy donors. Primers included in the PCR were 60 Vbeta and 13 Jbeta primers. Here immunoSEQ multiplex PCR was the method, and the copy in TCRdb shows in-frame clones only, minus some. The sample yields about 190,000 clones, 80% seen once. The sequenced sample consisted of PBMCs. The receptors stem from a woman between 40 and 50 years old in good health and CMV-seronegative.

The J gene is TRBJ2-7, the V gene TRBV28; no reliable D call. V was clipped by 5 bases and J by 0 bases, with 11 bases between them. The CDR3 has 14 amino acids. CDR1 and CDR2 from the germline V gene are MDHEN and SYDVKM. The CDR3 spells CASSAPSSSYEQYF. CDR3 bases: TGTGCCAGCAGTGCCCCCTCTAGCTCCTACGAGCAGTACTTC.

The CDR3 sequence is CASSPILIAGGEQYF. Here the CDR3 DNA reads TGTGCCAGCAGCCCCATTCTCATTGCGGGGGGCGAGCAGTACTTC. V usage is TRBV7-2 and J usage is TRBJ2-7, with 8 bases fitting TRBD2. In germline, CDR1 is SGHTA, CDR2 FQGNSA. V was pared by 5 bases and J by 6 bases, with 12 bases of the junction left unmatched. The CDR3 totals 15 residues.

The rearrangement uses TRBV6-1 and TRBJ1-1, with D uncertain. Germline CDR1 and CDR2: MNHNS and SASEGT. CDR3 length equals 11 residues. V lost 8 bases and J 3 bases, leaving 7 bases between the germline ends. CDR3 DNA sequence: TGTGCCAGCGGACTTTACACTGAAGCTTTCTTT. Its translation is CASGLYTEAFF.

In this sample, this clone turned up once. The chain links TRBV28 to TRBJ1-4; 8 nucleotides align to TRBD1. Per the germline V gene, CDR1 is MDHEN and CDR2 is SYDVKM. V shed 6 bases and J 3 bases; nucleotides not matched to a gene: 0. The CDR3 loop spans 13 amino acids. This CDR3 reads CASRTGANEKLFF. CDR3 DNA sequence: TGTGCCAGCAGGACAGGGGCTAATGAAAAACTGTTTTTT.

V is TRBV5-5 and J is TRBJ1-5; TRBD1 matches 10 bases. CDR1 SGHKS and CDR2 YYEKEE come from the germline V gene (reference sequence). This CDR3 contains 16 residues. With 3 bases clipped from V and 4 bases from J, the junction kept 7 bases outside the gene matches. Written as DNA, the CDR3 is TGTGCCAGCAGCTATACCGGGACAGGGGTAAATCAGCCCCAGCATTTT. Translating gives CASSYTGTGVNQPQHF. Supplemented by reference TRBV5-5 and TRBJ1-5, the full variable domain reads DAGVTQSPTHLIKTRGQQVTLRCSPISGHKSVSWYQQVLGQGPQFIFQYYEKEERGRGNFPDRFSARQFPNYSSELNVNALLLGDSALYLCASSYTGTGVNQPQHFGDGTRLSIL.

The chain couples TRBV11-3 to TRBJ1-2; 8 bases fit TRBD1. J was trimmed by 8 bases and V by 3 bases; bases with no gene match: 8. Germline V gene lookup returns CDR1 SGHNT and CDR2 YENEEA. The CDR3 has 14 residues. This CDR3 reads CASSLSQGAFGYTF. CDR3 bases: TGTGCCAGCAGCTTGTCGCAGGGGGCGTTCGGCTACACCTTC. The entire variable domain, with the rest obtained from reference TRBV11-3 and TRBJ1-2, is as follows: EAGVVQSPRYKIIEKKQPVAFWCNPISGHNTLYWYLQNLGQGPELLIRYENEEAVDDSQLPKDRFSAERLKGVDSTLKIQPAELGDSAVYLCASSLSQGAFGYTFGSGTRLTVV.

The rearrangement links TRBV7-9 to TRBJ2-5; 10 bases agree with TRBD2. V was pared by 5 bases and J by 4 bases, with 4 bases of the junction left unmatched. CDR3 length: 14 amino acids. Looked up from germline, CDR1 is SEHNR and CDR2 is FQNEAQ (reference sequence). The CDR3 loop is CASSISSGRETQYF. DNA of the CDR3: TGTGCCAGCAGCATCTCTAGCGGGAGAGAGACCCAGTACTTC.

The CDR3 region has the DNA TGTGCCAGTAAGGAGGACAGGGCACAAGAGACCCAGTACTTC. Protein sequence: CASKEDRAQETQYF. The chain is built from TRBV19 and TRBJ2-5; 8 bases map to TRBD1. The CDR3 contains 14 residues. Germline CDR1 and CDR2: LNHDA and SQIVND (reference sequence). J gave up 2 bases and V 7 bases, and 6 bases lay outside the gene matches.

This sequence joins TRBV9 and TRBJ2-7; D may be TRBD2 (5 bases). From germline, CDR1 is SGDLS and CDR2 YYNGEE. The CDR3 totals 12 residues. V lost 0 bases and J 4 bases, leaving 5 bases between the germline ends. As DNA, the CDR3 is TGTGCCAGCAGCGTAGGCGGGTACGAGCAGTACTTC. Its protein product is CASSVGGYEQYF.

V is TRBV4-2 and J is TRBJ2-3; 7 bases match TRBD2. J was trimmed by 1 base and V by 1 base; bases with no gene match: 5. Germline CDR1 reads LGHNA; CDR2 reads YNFKEQ. There are 16 residues in the CDR3. The DNA of the CDR3 is TGTGCCAGCAGCCAAGTTGATGCGGGAGGCACAGATACGCAGTATTTT. Its protein product is CASSQVDAGGTDTQYF.

Note on this clone: A junction boundary mismatches the germline segment, possibly from a read error. The chain joins TRBV7-9 to TRBJ1-5; TRBD1 is a possible D gene (6 bases). The germline gives CDR1 SEHNR, CDR2 FQNEAQ (reference sequence). This CDR3 is built from 13 residues. CDR3 DNA: TGTTCCAGCAGCTTCACAGGGACCCAGCCCCAGCATTTT. This codes for CSSSFTGTQPQHF.

This sequence joins TRBV29-1 and TRBJ2-1; TRBD2 matches 8 bases. The junction had 14 bases not matched to a gene; V was cut back by 8 bases and J by 8 bases. The CDR3 has 14 amino acids. The germline CDR1 and CDR2 sequences are SQVTM and ANQGSEA. CDR3 DNA: TGCAGCATCCAGATAGCGGGGAGGGGCGATGAGCAGTTCTTC. Translated, it gives CSIQIAGRGDEQFF.

This chain connects TRBV7-9 to TRBJ1-4; 8 bases are a match to TRBD1. Germline lookup yields CDR1 SEHNR and CDR2 FQNEAQ (reference sequence). The CDR3 totals 15 residues. V was pared by 5 bases and J by 8 bases, with 10 bases of the junction left unmatched. The CDR3 spells CASSRTGQGGEKLFF. For the CDR3, the DNA is TGTGCCAGCAGCCGGACTGGACAGGGAGGAGAAAAACTGTTTTTT.